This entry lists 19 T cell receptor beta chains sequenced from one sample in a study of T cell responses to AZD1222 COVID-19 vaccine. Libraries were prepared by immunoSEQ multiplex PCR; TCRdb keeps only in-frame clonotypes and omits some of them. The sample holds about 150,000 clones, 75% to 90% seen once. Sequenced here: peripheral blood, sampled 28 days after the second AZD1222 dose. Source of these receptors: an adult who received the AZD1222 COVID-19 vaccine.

CDR3 nucleotide sequence: TGTGCCAGCAGTTATGGACCGGGACAGGGACTGTTTTTT. Protein product: CASSYGPGQGLFF. J is TRBJ1-4 and V is TRBV12-3 or TRBV12-4; the match to TRBD1 covers 9 bases. After removal of 4 bases from V and 13 bases from J, the junction contained 7 bases not matched to a gene. CDR3 length equals 13 residues.

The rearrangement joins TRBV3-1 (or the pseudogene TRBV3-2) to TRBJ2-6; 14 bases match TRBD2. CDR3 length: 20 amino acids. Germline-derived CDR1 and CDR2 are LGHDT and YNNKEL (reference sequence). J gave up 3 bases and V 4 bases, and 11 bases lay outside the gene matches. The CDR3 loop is CASSRGEGLAGAGGANVLTF. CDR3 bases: TGTGCCAGCAGCCGGGGGGAGGGACTAGCGGGAGCAGGTGGGGCCAACGTCCTGACTTTC.

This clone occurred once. The CDR3 loop reads CASAPGDYYGYTF. The CDR3 DNA is TGTGCCAGCGCCCCGGGGGATTACTATGGCTACACCTTC. The chain has TRBV12-3 or TRBV12-4 and TRBJ1-2; D possibly corresponds to TRBD1 (5 bases). CDR3 length: 13 residues. Between the trimmed V and J ends, which lost 8 bases and 3 bases, there was a span of 13 bases.

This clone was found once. Written as DNA, the CDR3 is TGTGCCAGCAGCCCCGGGACGGCCAGTGAGGGGGAGCAGTACTTC. Residues: CASSPGTASEGEQYF. The chain is built from TRBV7-9 and TRBJ2-7; either TRBD1 or TRBD2 may fit D (5 bases each). Germline lookup yields CDR1 SEHNR and CDR2 FQNEAQ (reference sequence). This CDR3 is 15 amino acids long. V gave up 5 bases and J gave up 7 bases, with 21 bases separating them. The complete variable domain, with remaining parts taken from reference TRBV7-9 and TRBJ2-7, reads DTGVSQNPRHKITKRGQNVTFRCDPISEHNRLYWYRQTLGQGPEFLTYFQNEAQLEKSRLLSDRFSAERPKGSFSTLEIQRTEQGDSAMYLCASSPGTASEGEQYFGPGTRLTVT.

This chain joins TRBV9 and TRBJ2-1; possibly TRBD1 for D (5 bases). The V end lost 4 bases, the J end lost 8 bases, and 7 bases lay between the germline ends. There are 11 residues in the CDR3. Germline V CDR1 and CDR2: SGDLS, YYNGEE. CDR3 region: CASSSGHEQFF. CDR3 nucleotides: TGTGCCAGCAGCTCAGGGCATGAGCAGTTCTTC. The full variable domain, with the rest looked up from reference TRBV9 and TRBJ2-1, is DSGVTQTPKHLITATGQRVTLRCSPRSGDLSVYWYQQSLDQGLQFLIQYYNGEERAKGNILERFSAQQFPDLHSELNLSSLELGDSALYFCASSSGHEQFFGPGTRLTVL.

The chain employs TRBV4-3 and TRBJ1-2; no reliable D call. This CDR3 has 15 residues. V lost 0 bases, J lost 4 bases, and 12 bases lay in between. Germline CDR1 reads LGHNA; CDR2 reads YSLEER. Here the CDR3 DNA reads TGCGCCAGCAGCCAAGATCGAGTGACACCCTATGGCTACACCTTC. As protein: CASSQDRVTPYGYTF.

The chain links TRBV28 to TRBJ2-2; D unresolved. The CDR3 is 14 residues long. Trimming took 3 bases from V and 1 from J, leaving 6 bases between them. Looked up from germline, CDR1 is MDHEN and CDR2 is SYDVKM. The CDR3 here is CASSFRQNTGELFF. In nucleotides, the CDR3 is TGTGCCAGCAGTTTCCGGCAGAACACCGGGGAGCTGTTTTTT.

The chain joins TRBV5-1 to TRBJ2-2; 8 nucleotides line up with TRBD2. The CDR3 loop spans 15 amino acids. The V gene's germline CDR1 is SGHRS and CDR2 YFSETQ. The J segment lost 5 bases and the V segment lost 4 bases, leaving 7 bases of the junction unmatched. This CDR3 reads CASSPSAGGTGELFF. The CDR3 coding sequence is TGCGCCAGCAGCCCCTCGGCGGGAGGTACCGGGGAGCTGTTTTTT.

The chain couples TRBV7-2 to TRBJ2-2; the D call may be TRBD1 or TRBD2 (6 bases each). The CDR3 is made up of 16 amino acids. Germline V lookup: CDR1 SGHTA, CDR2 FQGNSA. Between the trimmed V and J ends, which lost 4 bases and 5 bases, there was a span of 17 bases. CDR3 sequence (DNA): TGTGCCAGCAGCTACTCCCCGGGGGCGGGGACCGGGGAGCTGTTTTTT. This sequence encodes CASSYSPGAGTGELFF.

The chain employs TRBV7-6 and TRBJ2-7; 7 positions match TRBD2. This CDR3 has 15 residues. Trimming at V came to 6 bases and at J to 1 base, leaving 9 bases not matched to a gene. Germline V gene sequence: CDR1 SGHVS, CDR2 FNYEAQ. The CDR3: CASSSVAGASYEQYF. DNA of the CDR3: TGTGCCAGCAGTTCGGTGGCGGGAGCATCCTACGAGCAGTACTTC.

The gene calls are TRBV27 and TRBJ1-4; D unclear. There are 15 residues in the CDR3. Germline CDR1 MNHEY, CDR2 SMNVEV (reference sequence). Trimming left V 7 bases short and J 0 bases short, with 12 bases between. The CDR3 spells CASKAAGATNEKLFF. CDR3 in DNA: TGTGCCAGCAAAGCGGCGGGAGCAACTAATGAAAAACTGTTTTTT. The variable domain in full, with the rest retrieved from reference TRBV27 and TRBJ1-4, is EAQVTQNPRYLITVTGKKLTVTCSQNMNHEYMSWYRQDPGLGLRQIYYSMNVEVTDKGDVPEGYKVSRKEKRNFPLILESPSPNQTSLYFCASKAAGATNEKLFFGSGTQLSVL.

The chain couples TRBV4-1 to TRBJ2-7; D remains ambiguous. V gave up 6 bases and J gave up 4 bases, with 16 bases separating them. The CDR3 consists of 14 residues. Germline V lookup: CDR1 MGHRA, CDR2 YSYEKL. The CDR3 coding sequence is TGCGCCAGCAGTCCCAGAGGATCTCCGTACGAGCAGTACTTC. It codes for CASSPRGSPYEQYF.

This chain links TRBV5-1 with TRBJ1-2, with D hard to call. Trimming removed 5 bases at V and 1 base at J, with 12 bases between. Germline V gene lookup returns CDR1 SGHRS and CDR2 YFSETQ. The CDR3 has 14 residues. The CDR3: CASRVGTVNYGYTF. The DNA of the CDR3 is TGCGCCAGCAGGGTTGGCACGGTTAACTATGGCTACACCTTC.

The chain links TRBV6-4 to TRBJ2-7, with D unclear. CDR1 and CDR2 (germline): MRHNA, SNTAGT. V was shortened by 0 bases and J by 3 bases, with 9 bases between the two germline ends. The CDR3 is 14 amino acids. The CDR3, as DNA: TGTGCCAGCAGTGACTCGGATCTCTACTACGAGCAGTACTTC. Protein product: CASSDSDLYYEQYF.

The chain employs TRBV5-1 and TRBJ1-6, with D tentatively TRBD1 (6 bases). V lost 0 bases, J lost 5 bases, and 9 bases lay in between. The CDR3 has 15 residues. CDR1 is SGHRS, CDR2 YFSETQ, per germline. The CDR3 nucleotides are TGCGCCAGCAGCTTGGGGTCAGGGGATAATTCACCCCTCCACTTT. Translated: CASSLGSGDNSPLHF.

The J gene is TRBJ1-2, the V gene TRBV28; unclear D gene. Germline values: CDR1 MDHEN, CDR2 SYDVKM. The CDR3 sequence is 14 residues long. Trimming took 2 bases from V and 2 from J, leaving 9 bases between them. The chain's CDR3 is CASSLVDGNYGYTF. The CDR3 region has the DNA TGTGCCAGCAGTTTAGTAGACGGCAACTATGGCTACACCTTC.

Here the CDR3 reads CASMEQGQPQHF. For the CDR3, the DNA is TGTGCCAGCATGGAACAGGGTCAGCCCCAGCATTTT. V is TRBV28 and J is TRBJ1-5, with D perhaps TRBD1 (6 bases). The length of the CDR3 is 12 residues. Trimming took off 7 bases at V and 6 bases at J, with 10 bases between the two ends. Germline lookup yields CDR1 MDHEN and CDR2 SYDVKM.

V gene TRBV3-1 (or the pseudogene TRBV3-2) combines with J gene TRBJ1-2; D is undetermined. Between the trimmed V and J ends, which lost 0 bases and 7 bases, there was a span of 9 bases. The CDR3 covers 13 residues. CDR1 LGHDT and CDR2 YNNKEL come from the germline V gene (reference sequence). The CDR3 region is CASSQEQIGGYTF. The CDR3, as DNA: TGTGCCAGCAGCCAAGAACAGATCGGTGGCTACACCTTC.

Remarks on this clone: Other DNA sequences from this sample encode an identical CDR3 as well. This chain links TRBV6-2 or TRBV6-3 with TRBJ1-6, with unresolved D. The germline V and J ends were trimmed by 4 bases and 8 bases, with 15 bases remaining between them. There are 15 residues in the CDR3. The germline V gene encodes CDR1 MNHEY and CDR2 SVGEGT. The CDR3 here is CASSSRSHGDSPLHF. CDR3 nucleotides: TGTGCCAGCAGTTCGCGGAGTCATGGCGATTCACCCCTCCACTTT.